This T cell receptor (beta chain) was captured by sequencing in a study of metastatic and nonmetastatic thyroid tumors. Study at large: Both malignant and benign thyroid patients supplied peripheral blood and tumor or nodule tissue samples, across which the repertoires of these patients were then compared.

TCRdb reassembled clones from the PCR reads with MiXCR. Found here are some 69,000 clones, 12% to 15% of them singletons; the top ten hold approximately 7%. All patients were untreated before thyroid surgery. In its sample, this clone was seen many times. The length of the CDR3 is 13 residues. CDR1 and CDR2 (germline): KGHSH, LQKENI. V gave up 0 bases and J gave up 0 bases, with 2 bases separating them. The receptor was isolated from a male donor with papillary thyroid cancer or a benign thyroid nodule (not recorded which). Some clones in this sample may be carry-over from other donors' samples. The source material was blood. V and J are TRBV18 and TRBJ2-5; D gene ambiguous. The CDR3 loop is CASSPPNQETQYF. The DNA of the CDR3 is TGTGCCAGCTCACCACCGAACCAAGAGACCCAGTACTTC.